Each of the 4 T cell receptor beta chains below was sequenced from the same sample in a study of beta chain features in type 1 diabetes. The entirety of the isolated RNA underwent reverse transcription, so expressed TCRB transcripts were sequenced. Profiled with immunoSEQ multiplex PCR; TCRdb holds only in-frame clones, not every one. This table holds 200,000 to 250,000 clones, 68% found once. The sample comprised naive CD4+ T cells from blood. The receptor set was obtained from a young man in good health.

The gene calls are TRBV6-5 and TRBJ1-2; 7 bases map to TRBD1. The trim removed 5 bases at V and 3 bases at J, leaving 6 bases unmatched. CDR1 and CDR2 (germline): MNHEY, SVGAGI. This CDR3 comprises 14 residues. Written as DNA, the CDR3 is TGTGCCAGCAGTCGCCAGGGGACAGACTATGGCTACACCTTC. This gives the protein CASSRQGTDYGYTF.

This clone occurred a few times. The genes are TRBV27 and TRBJ2-7; D might be TRBD2 (6 bases). V was shortened by 6 bases and J by 2 bases, with 17 bases between the two germline ends. CDR1 and CDR2 from the germline V gene are MNHEY and SMNVEV (reference sequence). The CDR3 totals 15 residues. The DNA of the CDR3 is TGTGCCAGCAGGCACACTAGCCGACCTCCCTACGAGCAGTACTTC. As protein: CASRHTSRPPYEQYF.

This chain connects TRBV28 to TRBJ2-1; 8 positions match TRBD1. The V gene's germline CDR1 is MDHEN and CDR2 SYDVKM. This CDR3 has 17 residues. Trimming removed 8 bases from V and 11 bases from J; junction bases left unmatched: 23. CDR3: CASLGTGGEGRISKQFF. CDR3 in DNA: TGTGCCAGCCTAGGGACAGGTGGCGAAGGTAGGATATCGAAGCAGTTCTTC.

This clone was picked up a small number of times. This rearrangement joins TRBV13 to TRBJ2-1; no clear D. Germline CDR1 is PRHDT and CDR2 is FYEKMQ (reference sequence). The V end was cut by 5 bases, the J end by 12 bases, with 2 bases between. This CDR3 is 8 amino acids long. CDR3 sequence: CASSPQFF. The CDR3 DNA sequence: TGTGCCAGCAGCCCGCAGTTCTTC.